These 32 T cell receptor beta chains share one sample of origin, sequenced in a study of blood T cell repertoires in COVID-19. Sequencing used immunoSEQ multiplex PCR; TCRdb keeps in-frame clones, though not all of them. The sample includes approximately 130,000 clones, around 80% of them seen just once. The sequenced material came from peripheral blood. The receptors were sampled from a man older than 75 with active or convalescent COVID-19.

There are a few counts of this clone. The CDR3 loop is CASSLLSSGGAGELFF. The DNA for the CDR3 is TGTGCCAGCAGCTTGCTGTCCAGCGGGGGCGCCGGGGAGCTGTTTTTT. The chain employs TRBV7-6 and TRBJ2-2, with TRBD2 matching 8 bases. J gave up 6 bases and V 3 bases, and 9 bases lay outside the gene matches. The CDR3 runs 16 residues. The germline V gene encodes CDR1 SGHVS and CDR2 FNYEAQ.

The rearrangement uses TRBV7-9 and TRBJ1-2, with 9 nucleotides matching TRBD1. The germline CDR1 and CDR2 sequences are SEHNR and FQNEAQ (reference sequence). The CDR3 contains 14 residues. J lost 8 bases, V lost 4 bases, and 8 bases had no gene match. CDR3 amino acids: CASSSPGQGGGYTF. The CDR3 DNA sequence: TGTGCCAGCAGCTCACCGGGACAGGGAGGAGGCTACACCTTC.

V usage is TRBV11-1 and J usage is TRBJ2-5; a possible D gene is TRBD1 (6 bases). Germline V lookup: CDR1 SGHAT, CDR2 FQDESV (reference sequence). The CDR3 sequence is 15 residues long. V was pared by 5 bases and J by 5 bases, with 18 bases between. The CDR3 here is CASSPRAMRGETQYF. Here the CDR3 DNA reads TGTGCCAGCAGCCCAAGGGCTATGAGGGGGGAGACCCAGTACTTC.

The chain links TRBV11-3 to TRBJ1-6; unclear D gene. Germline CDR1 SGHNT, CDR2 YENEEA. V lost 0 bases to trimming and J lost 5 bases, with 5 bases between them. The CDR3 extends over 14 amino acids. The CDR3 reads CASSLDGNNSPLHF. The CDR3 nucleotides are TGTGCCAGCAGCTTAGACGGGAATAATTCACCCCTCCACTTT.

The V gene is TRBV19, the J gene TRBJ2-1; the D is unclear. Trimming stripped 3 bases from V and 2 bases from J, with 8 bases between. The CDR3 extends over 14 amino acids. Germline V gene lookup returns CDR1 LNHDA and CDR2 SQIVND (reference sequence). The CDR3 is CASSIAAPYNEQFF. The CDR3 DNA reads TGTGCCAGTAGTATCGCGGCCCCCTACAATGAGCAGTTCTTC.

This clone came up once. This chain uses TRBV7-2 with TRBJ2-1; D is perhaps TRBD1 (5 bases). The germline CDR1 and CDR2 sequences are SGHTA and FQGNSA. The CDR3 is made up of 17 amino acids. The germline V and J ends were trimmed by 4 bases and 0 bases, with 16 bases remaining between them. The CDR3 DNA sequence: TGTGCCAGCAGCTGGAGAGACAGTCCCTTCTCCTACAATGAGCAGTTCTTC. Translation gives CASSWRDSPFSYNEQFF.

In the case of this clone: This CDR3 is also generated by other DNA sequences in the sample. The chain combines TRBV6-5 with TRBJ1-1; 7 bases are a match to TRBD1. The germline CDR1 and CDR2 sequences are MNHEY and SVGAGI. The CDR3 consists of 12 residues. The J segment lost 5 bases and the V segment lost 6 bases, leaving 3 bases of the junction unmatched. Written as DNA, the CDR3 is TGTGCCAGCAGAACAGGGGTAACTGAAGCTTTCTTT. Translation: CASRTGVTEAFF.

V usage is TRBV2 and J usage is TRBJ1-1; maybe TRBD1 (5 bases). V dropped 6 bases and J dropped 2 bases, with 16 bases sitting between them. Germline lookup yields CDR1 SNHLY and CDR2 FYNNEI. This CDR3 is 15 amino acids long. The CDR3 DNA sequence: TGTGCCAGCAGGCTAAGACAGATTTCTAACACTGAAGCTTTCTTT. Amino acids: CASRLRQISNTEAFF.

The genes are TRBV4-2 and TRBJ1-6; 10 bases line up with TRBD1. Trimming cost V 5 bases and J 10 bases; bases outside gene matches: 8. Germline-derived CDR1 and CDR2 are LGHNA and YNFKEQ. This CDR3 has 15 amino acids. The CDR3 is CASSTGTGVGSPLHF. The CDR3 DNA reads TGTGCCAGCAGCACCGGGACAGGGGTGGGGTCACCCCTCCACTTT.

The chain has TRBV11-3 and TRBJ2-1; 9 bases agree with TRBD1. Germline V gene sequence: CDR1 SGHNT, CDR2 YENEEA. The CDR3 consists of 16 residues. With V trimmed by 4 bases and J by 7 bases, 11 bases remained unmatched. The CDR3 sequence: CASSSLGGQGTNEQFF. The CDR3 DNA follows: TGTGCCAGCAGCTCCCTAGGGGGACAGGGAACAAATGAGCAGTTCTTC.

The V and J genes are TRBV6-9 and TRBJ2-7; TRBD1 matches at 7 bases. This CDR3 has 15 amino acids. V lost 2 bases, J lost 0 bases, and 4 bases stayed unmatched. CDR1 MNHGY and CDR2 SVAAGI come from the germline V gene. CDR3 protein: CASSYPGQFSYEQYF. In DNA form, the CDR3 reads TGTGCCAGCAGTTATCCGGGACAGTTCTCCTACGAGCAGTACTTC.

As concerns this clone: At the DNA level, this CDR3 is encoded by other sequences in the same sample as well. The gene calls are TRBV5-1 and TRBJ1-5; D is ambiguous. This CDR3 has 15 residues. Germline V gene data show CDR1 as SGHRS and CDR2 as YFSETQ. Trimming stripped 0 bases from V and 0 bases from J, with 7 bases between. The CDR3 sequence is CASSLAGYSNQPQHF. DNA of the CDR3: TGCGCCAGCAGCTTGGCAGGATATAGCAATCAGCCCCAGCATTTT.

This rearrangement joins TRBV9 to TRBJ2-5; 8 nucleotides agree with TRBD2. Germline V gene sequence: CDR1 SGDLS, CDR2 YYNGEE. The CDR3 length is 15 residues. Germline trimming cut 0 bases from V and 2 bases from J; bases unmatched to any gene: 3. CDR3 protein: CASSVGGTSQETQYF. DNA for the CDR3: TGTGCCAGCAGCGTAGGGGGGACTAGTCAAGAGACCCAGTACTTC.

V usage is TRBV7-3 and J usage is TRBJ2-3; 10 bases agree with TRBD2. Germline V gene data show CDR1 as SGHTA and CDR2 as FQGTGA. This CDR3 has 19 residues. Trimming at V came to 2 bases and at J to 0 bases, leaving 11 bases not matched to a gene. The CDR3 DNA reads as TGTGCCAGCAGCTTAGCCCCTAGCGGGGGCCTCCTTAGCACAGATACGCAGTATTTT. Protein product: CASSLAPSGGLLSTDTQYF.

This clone was counted between two and nine times. The chain carries TRBV7-9 and TRBJ2-2, with 7 bases lining up with TRBD1. The length of the CDR3 is 18 residues. The junction had 8 bases not matched to a gene; V was cut back by 1 base and J by 0 bases. Germline assignment: CDR1 SEHNR and CDR2 FQNEAQ (reference sequence). Here the CDR3 reads CASSLGLAGTANTGELFF. The CDR3 DNA follows: TGTGCCAGCAGCTTAGGTCTGGCCGGGACAGCGAACACCGGGGAGCTGTTTTTT.

This chain joins TRBV27 and TRBJ2-1, with 11 nucleotides matching TRBD2. This CDR3 spans 15 amino acids. Germline lookup yields CDR1 MNHEY and CDR2 SMNVEV (reference sequence). J lost 4 bases, V lost 7 bases, and 6 bases had no gene match. The CDR3 sequence: CASTPGTSGYNEQFF. The CDR3 DNA reads as TGTGCCAGCACGCCCGGGACTAGCGGTTACAATGAGCAGTTCTTC.

The CDR3 sequence is CASREGSSSYEQYF. The CDR3 nucleotides are TGTGCCAGCAGGGAGGGATCGTCATCCTACGAGCAGTACTTC. The rearrangement links TRBV6-5 to TRBJ2-7, with TRBD2 as a possible D gene (6 bases). Trimming removed 6 bases at V and 1 base at J, with 13 bases between. This CDR3 contains 14 residues. The V gene's germline CDR1 is MNHEY and CDR2 SVGAGI.

The chain employs TRBV3-1 (or the pseudogene TRBV3-2) and TRBJ2-1, with 8 bases aligning to TRBD2. This CDR3 contains 16 residues. V was pared by 5 bases and J by 2 bases, with 8 bases of the junction left unmatched. Germline V gives CDR1 LGHDT, CDR2 YNNKEL (reference sequence). In DNA form, the CDR3 reads TGTGCCAGCAGCAACGTAGCGGGGAGAGCCTACAATGAGCAGTTCTTC. As protein: CASSNVAGRAYNEQFF.

V is TRBV6-5 and J is TRBJ2-7; maybe TRBD2 (5 bases). Germline V CDR1 and CDR2: MNHEY, SVGAGI. V was shortened by 6 bases and J by 7 bases, with 16 bases between the two germline ends. The CDR3 consists of 13 residues. CDR3 region: CASSFRGFGEQYF. The CDR3 DNA follows: TGTGCCAGCAGCTTCAGAGGGTTCGGAGAGCAGTACTTC.

The genes are TRBV27 and TRBJ1-4; D unclear. Germline loops: CDR1 MNHEY, CDR2 SMNVEV (reference sequence). Trimming pared 2 bases from V and 4 bases from J, leaving 14 bases between. The CDR3 runs 16 residues. This CDR3 reads CASSLRLEEINEKLFF. The CDR3 DNA sequence: TGTGCCAGCAGTTTACGTTTGGAGGAGATTAATGAAAAACTGTTTTTT.

The rearrangement links TRBV10-3 to TRBJ1-4; 7 bases align to TRBD1. The CDR3 consists of 11 residues. From germline, CDR1 is ENHRY and CDR2 SYGVKD. With 10 bases clipped from V and 7 bases from J, the junction kept 3 bases outside the gene matches. The CDR3: CASRQGEKLFF. The DNA for the CDR3 is TGTGCCAGCAGACAGGGTGAAAAACTGTTTTTT.

The chain links TRBV7-3 to TRBJ2-3; possibly TRBD2 for D (6 bases). CDR3 size: 15 residues. V shed 4 bases and J shed 2 bases, with 13 bases lying between them. Germline-derived CDR1 and CDR2 are SGHTA and FQGTGA. The CDR3 sequence is CASSSIGGSTDTQYF. CDR3 DNA sequence: TGTGCCAGCAGCTCAATCGGGGGATCCACAGATACGCAGTATTTT.

The chain combines TRBV2 with TRBJ1-6; TRBD1 agrees at 7 bases. CDR1 and CDR2 from the germline V gene are SNHLY and FYNNEI. V shed 6 bases, J shed 14 bases, and the junction held 7 bases outside the gene matches. The CDR3 loop spans 12 amino acids. Written as DNA, the CDR3 is TGTGCCAGCAGCAGAGTCAGGGGGTCCCTCCACTTT. The encoded protein is CASSRVRGSLHF.

The chain has TRBV11-2 and TRBJ2-7, with D perhaps matching TRBD1 (5 bases). Germline assignment: CDR1 SGHAT and CDR2 FQNNGV. The CDR3 has 16 residues. V lost 1 base, J lost 0 bases, and 13 bases lay in between. CDR3 sequence: CASSLGADRSSYEQYF. The CDR3 DNA is TGTGCCAGCAGCTTAGGGGCCGACAGAAGCTCCTACGAGCAGTACTTC.

The chain uses TRBV2 and TRBJ2-1; 8 bases match TRBD1. The CDR3 length is 16 residues. Trimming removed 2 bases from V and 1 base from J; junction bases left unmatched: 4. Germline V lookup: CDR1 SNHLY, CDR2 FYNNEI. CDR3 loop: CASSEPGGPSYNEQFF. CDR3 coding DNA: TGTGCCAGCAGTGAACCAGGGGGCCCGTCCTACAATGAGCAGTTCTTC.

This clone was counted only a few times. The genes are TRBV9 and TRBJ2-5; possibly TRBD1 for D (5 bases). Germline V CDR1 and CDR2: SGDLS, YYNGEE. Trimming shortened V by 4 bases and J by 0 bases, and 13 bases separated the two germline ends. The CDR3 contains 15 residues. The CDR3 DNA follows: TGTGCCAGCAGCCTATCGACAGCGTACCAAGAGACCCAGTACTTC. This translates into CASSLSTAYQETQYF. The full variable domain, its missing parts supplied by reference TRBV9 and TRBJ2-5, is DSGVTQTPKHLITATGQRVTLRCSPRSGDLSVYWYQQSLDQGLQFLIQYYNGEERAKGNILERFSAQQFPDLHSELNLSSLELGDSALYFCASSLSTAYQETQYFGPGTRLLVL.

The V call is TRBV19, the J call TRBJ1-1; the match to TRBD1 covers 8 bases. V dropped 5 bases and J dropped 4; count of bases not matched to a gene: 9. Germline lookup yields CDR1 LNHDA and CDR2 SQIVND (reference sequence). The CDR3 covers 15 residues. CDR3 nucleotide sequence: TGTGCCAGTAGTTCCCTCCAGGGGGCTGGCACTGAAGCTTTCTTT. It translates to CASSSLQGAGTEAFF.

The chain employs TRBV1 and TRBJ1-5; TRBD1, the D gene given by the table, was not confirmed from the DNA. TRBV1 is labeled a pseudogene. The length of the CDR3 is 19 residues. CDR3 residues: CTSSHDRDRGGVRNQPQHF. The CDR3 DNA reads as TGCACCAGCAGCCATGATAGGGACAGGGGCGGGGTTCGAAATCAGCCCCAGCATTTT.

This clone was recorded once. The chain couples TRBV6-1 to TRBJ1-5, with 10 bases fitting TRBD1. J was trimmed by 4 bases and V by 1 base; bases with no gene match: 1. CDR1 MNHNS and CDR2 SASEGT come from the germline V gene. The CDR3 loop spans 15 amino acids. The CDR3 coding sequence is TGTGCCAGCAGTGAAGGGACAGGGGGGAATCAGCCCCAGCATTTT. Its protein product is CASSEGTGGNQPQHF.

This sequence joins TRBV7-2 and TRBJ1-3; the D gene is possibly TRBD1 (5 bases). The CDR3 is 16 residues long. Germline lookup yields CDR1 SGHTA and CDR2 FQGNSA. Deletions cut 1 base from V and 1 base from J, with 11 bases between. The CDR3 loop reads CASSLEASGSGNTIYF. For the CDR3, the DNA is TGTGCCAGCAGCTTAGAAGCATCAGGGTCTGGAAACACCATATATTTT.

V gene TRBV7-2 combines with J gene TRBJ2-4; no firm D call. Per germline, CDR1 SGHTA and CDR2 FQGNSA. V lost 1 base and J lost 0, with 13 bases in between. The CDR3 spans 17 residues. CDR3 in amino acids: CASSLGTPQEAKNIQYF. DNA for the CDR3: TGTGCCAGCAGCTTAGGTACACCACAAGAAGCCAAAAACATTCAGTACTTC.

The V call is TRBV27, the J call TRBJ1-5, with unresolved D. Germline V lookup: CDR1 MNHEY, CDR2 SMNVEV (reference sequence). This CDR3 spans 15 amino acids. The germline V and J ends were trimmed by 2 bases and 0 bases, with 8 bases remaining between them. The CDR3 sequence: CASSLGQFSNQPQHF. DNA of the CDR3: TGTGCCAGCAGTTTAGGCCAGTTTAGCAATCAGCCCCAGCATTTT.